This passage covers 8 T cell receptor beta chains from one sample sequenced in a study of T cell responses to AZD1222 COVID-19 vaccine. The repertoire was sequenced with immunoSEQ multiplex PCR; TCRdb's copy has only in-frame clones and lacks some. The sample shows approximately 100,000 clones, approximately 87% of them seen only once. Sequencing was performed on peripheral blood, taken on day 0 of AZD1222 vaccination. The receptors here all came from an adult in good health.

This clone was seen more than once but under ten times. The chain joins TRBV28 to TRBJ2-7, with 7 positions matching TRBD1. CDR3 length equals 15 residues. V was pared by 6 bases and J by 3 bases, with 11 bases of the junction left unmatched. Per the germline V gene, CDR1 is MDHEN and CDR2 is SYDVKM. This chain's CDR3 is CASSITGARLYEQYF. CDR3 bases: TGTGCCAGCAGCATAACAGGGGCCAGACTCTACGAGCAGTACTTC.

The V and J genes are TRBV7-9 and TRBJ1-2; 7 nucleotides match TRBD1. V was clipped by 5 bases and J by 8 bases; unmatched bases: 14. The germline V gene has CDR1 SEHNR and CDR2 FQNEAQ (reference sequence). The CDR3 totals 15 residues. DNA for the CDR3: TGTGCCAGCAGCACCGCCCACGGGACAGTGGGAGGCTACACCTTC. Residues: CASSTAHGTVGGYTF.

The rearrangement joins TRBV7-2 to TRBJ2-4; tentative D call: TRBD2 (5 bases). Trimming stripped 1 base from V and 8 bases from J, with 9 bases between. The CDR3 is 13 amino acids. In germline, CDR1 is SGHTA, CDR2 FQGNSA. The CDR3 bases are TGTGCCAGCAGCTTAGATTTCGGGGACATTCAGTACTTC. Translating gives CASSLDFGDIQYF.

The chain carries TRBV9 and TRBJ1-6; 11 positions agree with TRBD1. Trimming took 0 bases from V and 9 from J; bases not matched to a gene: 2. Per the germline V gene, CDR1 is SGDLS and CDR2 is YYNGEE. CDR3 length equals 15 residues. In nucleotides, the CDR3 is TGTGCCAGCAGCGTAGGGGGACAGGGGGTTTCACCCCTCCACTTT. This gives the protein CASSVGGQGVSPLHF.

The genes are TRBV4-2 and TRBJ2-5; TRBD1 agrees at 7 bases. The V gene's germline CDR1 is LGHNA and CDR2 YNFKEQ. The V and J ends lost 4 bases and 2 bases, in that order; junction bases with no gene match: 16. This CDR3 is built from 18 residues. CDR3 bases: TGTGCCAGCAGCCGAAAGGAAGCCCAGGGGGATCCACAAGAGACCCAGTACTTC. It encodes CASSRKEAQGDPQETQYF.

This sequence joins TRBV5-8 and TRBJ2-1, with a possible D match to TRBD1 (6 bases). V shed 7 bases and J shed 4 bases, with 12 bases lying between them. The germline gives CDR1 SGHTS, CDR2 YDEGEE. This CDR3 has 13 amino acids. The CDR3: CASPKDRYNEQFF. CDR3 nucleotide sequence: TGTGCCAGCCCCAAGGACAGATACAATGAGCAGTTCTTC.

The chain employs TRBV5-5 and TRBJ2-1, with D possibly TRBD1 on 5 matching bases. The CDR3 is 13 amino acids. The V end lost 4 bases, the J end lost 4 bases, and 9 bases lay between the germline ends. Germline assignment: CDR1 SGHKS and CDR2 YYEKEE (reference sequence). The CDR3 sequence: CASSLDSYNEQFF. The DNA for the CDR3 is TGTGCCAGCAGCCTTGACAGTTACAATGAGCAGTTCTTC.

The chain employs TRBV7-8 and TRBJ2-7; D tentatively fits TRBD1 or TRBD2 (5 bases each). Trimming took off 5 bases at V and 2 bases at J, with 16 bases between the two ends. The germline CDR1 and CDR2 sequences are SGHVS and FQNEAQ. The CDR3 is made up of 15 amino acids. CDR3 residues: CASSLRGAGTYEQYF. CDR3 DNA sequence: TGTGCCAGCAGCCTTAGAGGGGCAGGGACCTACGAGCAGTACTTC.